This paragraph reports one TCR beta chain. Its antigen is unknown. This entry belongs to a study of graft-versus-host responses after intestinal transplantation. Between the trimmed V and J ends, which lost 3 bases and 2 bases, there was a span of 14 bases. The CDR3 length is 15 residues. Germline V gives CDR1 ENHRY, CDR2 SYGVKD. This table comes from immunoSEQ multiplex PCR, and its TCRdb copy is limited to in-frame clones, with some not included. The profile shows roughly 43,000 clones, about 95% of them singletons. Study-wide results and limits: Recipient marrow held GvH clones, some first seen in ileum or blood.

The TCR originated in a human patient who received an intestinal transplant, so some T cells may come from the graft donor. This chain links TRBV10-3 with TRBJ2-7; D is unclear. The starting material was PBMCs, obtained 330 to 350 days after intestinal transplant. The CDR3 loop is CAISDWSDPTYEQYF. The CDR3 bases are TGTGCCATCAGTGATTGGTCAGATCCTACCTACGAGCAGTACTTC.